This T cell receptor beta chain was identified in a study of cytomegalovirus exposure and HLA in healthy donors. CDR1 is SNHLY and CDR2 is FYNNEI in the germline V gene. Trimming at V came to 2 bases and at J to 0 bases, leaving 7 bases not matched to a gene. CDR3 length: 18 amino acids. The PCR employed 60 Vbeta primers together with 13 Jbeta primers. Assay used: immunoSEQ multiplex PCR; TCRdb lists only in-frame clones, some missing. The sample lists about 160,000 clones; roughly four fifths were seen once. The study's findings and limits: A highly shared variant cluster was judged a likely technical artifact. In a later analysis, HLA-associated TCR beta chains were more clonally expanded than equally common others. Most subjects' HLA-A and HLA-B alleles were reportedly predicted from TCR beta sequences. Later analysis showed most CMV-associated TCR beta chains appearing HLA-restricted.

A remark on this clone: Its antigen remains unidentified.

The sequencing input was PBMCs. This TCR was recovered from a woman between 18 and 30 years old in good health and CMV-seronegative. The rearrangement links TRBV2 to TRBJ1-5; TRBD1 aligns across 10 bases. The CDR3 DNA follows: TGTGCCAGCAGTGAACCGGGACAGGGGCCTTATAGCAATCAGCCCCAGCATTTT. This translates into CASSEPGQGPYSNQPQHF.